This section outlines one TCR beta chain sequence together with its context. These data come from a study of CD8 T cells in Susac syndrome. An input of about 0.45 to 1 ug of RNA was subjected to reverse transcription using random hexamers. TCRdb recomputed calls from the immunoSEQ multiplex PCR reads with MiXCR, one row per CDR3 protein. The data show 150,000 to 200,000 distinct CDR3 sequences, around 95% seen once. CDR1 and CDR2 from the germline V gene are SGHRS and YFSETQ. CDR3 length equals 14 residues. V trimming: 2 bases; J trimming: 6 bases; junction bases outside the gene matches: 5. Sequencing of TCR beta was performed on blood CD8+ and CD4+ T cells.

The V call is TRBV5-1, the J call TRBJ2-1; 7 nucleotides align to TRBD2. The sample comprised CD8+ T cells from PBMCs. The source is a human donor with multiple sclerosis. The CDR3 protein is CASSFGGSGNEQFF. CDR3 DNA: TGCGCCAGCAGCTTCGGGGGGTCCGGCAATGAGCAGTTCTTC.